What follows is one TCR beta chain and its context. The antigen is undetermined. The sample comes from a study of cytomegalovirus exposure and HLA in healthy donors. Broader study findings: Reports described diagnosis of cytomegalovirus status by the classifier as highly specific and sensitive.

CDR3 length equals 17 residues. In germline, CDR1 is SGHNT, CDR2 YYREEE (reference sequence). After removal of 0 bases from V and 5 bases from J, the junction contained 9 bases not matched to a gene. PCR employed 60 Vbeta and 13 Jbeta primers. Sequencing was performed with immunoSEQ multiplex PCR; in TCRdb, only in-frame clones are kept and a portion is missing. The sample records roughly 34,000 clones, over 60% being singletons. The source of this sequence is a man aged 30 to 45 in good health and CMV-seronegative. The material sequenced was PBMCs. The genes are TRBV5-4 and TRBJ2-5, with 11 bases identical to TRBD2. DNA for the CDR3: TGTGCCAGCAGCTTGGCGGTAGCGGGGGGGACTCTTGAGACCCAGTACTTC. Its protein is CASSLAVAGGTLETQYF. Complete variable domain (other parts from reference TRBV5-4 and TRBJ2-5): ETGVTQSPTHLIKTRGQQVTLRCSSQSGHNTVSWYQQALGQGPQFIFQYYREEENGRGNFPPRFSGLQFPNYSSELNVNALELDDSALYLCASSLAVAGGTLETQYFGPGTRLLVL.